The clone carrying this T cell receptor beta chain showed up many times. The data originate from a study of response to subunit inactivated influenza vaccine. The CDR3 is made up of 13 amino acids. Germline V gene lookup returns CDR1 DFQATT and CDR2 SNEGSKA (reference sequence). V was shortened by 5 bases and J by 6 bases, with 16 bases between the two germline ends. TCRdb re-analysed the RT-PCR reads in MiXCR, keeping a single row per CDR3 protein. The sample has more than 550,000 distinct CDR3 sequences; 11% are singletons. The same sample was also used in a study of T cells expressing NK-cell markers. That paper states: As the method of synthesis, 5'RACE template switching with UMIs yielded TCR beta cDNA. TCR beta repertoires came from sorted CD3+CD56+NKG2C+, CD3+CD56+NKG2C- and CD3+CD56-NKG2C+ T cells. One of eight sequenced donors was HCMV-seronegative; the other seven were seropositive. There were several donors in whom these clonotypes also led the CD3+CD56-NKG2C+ fraction.

This clonotype was sampled from a man aged 50-60 years who received an inactivated influenza vaccine. Sequencing was performed on PBMCs from blood, taken on the day of vaccination. The rearrangement links TRBV20-1 to TRBJ1-2; D possibly corresponds to TRBD1 (6 bases). CDR3 region: CSASKGGIDGYTF. The CDR3 nucleotides are TGCAGTGCTTCGAAGGGGGGCATCGATGGCTACACCTTC.